Shown below are 3 T cell receptor beta chains from a single sample sequenced in a study of blood T cell repertoires in COVID-19. The protocol was immunoSEQ multiplex PCR, while the TCRdb copy is restricted to in-frame clones and leaves out a portion. The sample includes 250,000 to 400,000 clones, about 92% of them seen just once. Material for sequencing was PBMCs or T cells enriched from blood (not recorded which). These receptors were obtained from a man in his 60s who had recovered from COVID-19.

The V gene is TRBV19, the J gene TRBJ1-2, with a weak D call TRBD1 (5 bases). The CDR3 is 13 residues long. V was trimmed by 6 bases and J by 3 bases, leaving 11 bases between them. Germline CDR1 and CDR2: LNHDA and SQIVND (reference sequence). The DNA of the CDR3 is TGTGCCAGTAGGGGCAGGGCGGACTATGGCTACACCTTC. Its protein is CASRGRADYGYTF. Full variable domain (outside the CDR3, taken from reference TRBV19 and TRBJ1-2): DGGITQSPKYLFRKEGQNVTLSCEQNLNHDAMYWYRQDPGQGLRLIYYSQIVNDFQKGDIAEGYSVSREKKESFPLTVTSAQKNPTAFYLCASRGRADYGYTFGSGTRLTVV.

The chain joins TRBV6-5 to TRBJ2-5; TRBD2 matches at 7 bases. V shed 7 bases, J shed 5 bases, and the junction held 13 bases outside the gene matches. The CDR3 is 15 residues long. Germline lookup yields CDR1 MNHEY and CDR2 SVGAGI. The CDR3 loop reads CASTARDYPGETQYF. The CDR3 DNA sequence: TGTGCCAGCACTGCCCGGGACTACCCAGGGGAGACCCAGTACTTC.

The rearrangement joins TRBV27 to TRBJ1-3; the D is unclear. Germline loops: CDR1 MNHEY, CDR2 SMNVEV (reference sequence). V shed 3 bases and J shed 0 bases, with 3 bases lying between them. The CDR3 length is 13 residues. CDR3: CASSFNSGNTIYF. CDR3 bases: TGTGCCAGCAGTTTCAACTCTGGAAACACCATATATTTT.